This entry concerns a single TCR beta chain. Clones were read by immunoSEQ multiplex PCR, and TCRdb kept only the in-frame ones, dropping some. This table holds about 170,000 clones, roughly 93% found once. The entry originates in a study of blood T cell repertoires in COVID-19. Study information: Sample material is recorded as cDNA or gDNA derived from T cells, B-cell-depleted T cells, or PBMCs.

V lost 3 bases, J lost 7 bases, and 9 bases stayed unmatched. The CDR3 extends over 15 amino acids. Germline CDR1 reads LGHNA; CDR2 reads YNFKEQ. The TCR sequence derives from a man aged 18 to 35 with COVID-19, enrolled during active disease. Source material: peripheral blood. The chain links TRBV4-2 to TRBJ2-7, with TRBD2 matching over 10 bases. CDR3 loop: CASSQEQREGGEQYF. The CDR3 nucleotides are TGTGCCAGCAGCCAGGAACAGCGGGAGGGAGGGGAGCAGTACTTC.